The clone carrying this T cell receptor (beta chain) appeared a few times. The source of the sample is a study of identical twins. The V and J ends lost 4 bases and 1 base, in that order; junction bases with no gene match: 2. This CDR3 spans 13 amino acids. Germline loops: CDR1 SQVTM, CDR2 ANQGSEA. Template switching created a universal primer site, and the cDNA included unique molecular identifiers. TCRdb reprocessed the 5' RACE reads via MiXCR and lists one record per CDR3 protein. The table records around 480,000 distinct CDR3 sequences, approximately 15% of them present only once. These data were also filed under a second study, of yellow fever vaccine responses in identical twins.

The source is a woman aged 18-30 years in good health. Sequenced: CD4+ T cells sorted from blood. J is TRBJ2-5 and V is TRBV29-1; 8 bases map to TRBD1. The CDR3 region has the DNA TGCAGCGTTGGGACAGGGTTCCAAGAGACCCAGTACTTC. Translated: CSVGTGFQETQYF.